This T cell receptor (beta chain) was sequenced during a study of molecular identifiers for immune sequencing clone quantification. Broader study findings: Reports indicate spiked Jurkat TCR RNA from one cell could be found among 1 million or so naive cells.

Naive CD8 libraries came from roughly 20,000 to 1,000,000 sorted cells with 10%, 30% or 50% RNA. Previously described methods and listed TCR primers produced bulk TCR libraries. TCRdb ran MiXCR on the PCR reads and lists one entry per CDR3 protein. The table includes about 630,000 distinct CDR3 sequences, 25% detected once. CDR3 length: 16 amino acids. Germline V gene data show CDR1 as LGHDT and CDR2 as YNNKEL (reference sequence). Germline trimming cut 4 bases from V and 0 bases from J; bases unmatched to any gene: 6. This clonotype has a handful of counts. The antigen is undetermined. The sequence came from a human donor in good health. Some libraries in this study had Jurkat cell RNA spiked in. The chain has TRBV3-1 and TRBJ2-7; 10 positions match TRBD1. Sequences were obtained from naive CD8+ T cells from blood, with Jurkat cell RNA spiked in. Subset: FACS-sorted CD8+CD4-CCR7+CD45RA+ naive T cells. The CDR3 nucleotides are TGTGCCAGCAGCCCGGCCGGGACAGGGGCCTCCTACGAGCAGTACTTC. It codes for CASSPAGTGASYEQYF.